The 26 T cell receptor beta chains presented below share a single source sample, sequenced in a study of blood T cells in healthy people across ages. Then a second PCR, running roughly 7 to 11 cycles, was carried out with a sample-barcoded 5' primer and a J-beta primer mix. TCRdb used MiXCR to reprocess the 5' RACE reads, holding one entry per CDR3 protein. The sample lists approximately 810,000 distinct CDR3 sequences, roughly 34% occurring once. Sample: blood. Receptors originate from a man aged 18 to 29 in good health.

This clonotype was counted a single time. A much larger clone sits a single nucleotide away, making a read error possible. The gene calls are TRBV20-1 and TRBJ2-3; no clear D gene. Trimming shortened V by 4 bases and J by 0 bases, and 14 bases separated the two germline ends. This CDR3 region has 15 residues. Germline V CDR1 and CDR2: DFQATT, SNEGSKA (reference sequence). The CDR3 coding sequence is TGCAGTGCTACGCCGACGGTGAGGAGCACAGATACGCAGTATTTT. Amino acid sequence: CSATPTVRSTDTQYF.

The rearrangement links TRBV4-1 to TRBJ1-4, with a possible D match to TRBD1 (5 bases). V was trimmed by 5 bases and J by 5 bases, leaving 18 bases between them. There are 16 residues in the CDR3. From germline, CDR1 is MGHRA and CDR2 YSYEKL. CDR3 residues: CASSGQLASLNEKLFF. CDR3 sequence (DNA): TGCGCCAGCAGCGGACAATTAGCCTCTCTCAATGAAAAACTGTTTTTT.

This clonotype was observed a few times. This chain uses TRBV5-1 with TRBJ2-7; D is possibly TRBD1 or TRBD2 (5 bases each). The ends were cut back, 6 bases at V and 7 bases at J, with 14 bases in the middle. This CDR3 has 12 residues. Germline V gives CDR1 SGHRS, CDR2 YFSETQ. CDR3 DNA sequence: TGCGCCAGCACCGTTCAGGGCGGGGAGCAGTACTTC. Its translation: CASTVQGGEQYF.

Notes on this clonotype: One junction end does not reproduce the germline sequence, and a read error may be involved. This rearrangement joins TRBV4-1 to TRBJ2-1; D gene uncertain. The germline CDR1 and CDR2 sequences are MGHRA and YSYEKL. The CDR3 is 13 amino acids. The CDR3 is CASSQTVYNGQFF. DNA for the CDR3: TGCGCCAGCAGCCAAACAGTCTACAATGGGCAGTTCTTC.

This clonotype was counted ten times or more. The chain recombines TRBV6-2 or TRBV6-3 with TRBJ2-7; tentative D call: TRBD2 (5 bases). Between the trimmed V and J ends, which lost 5 bases and 2 bases, there was a span of 13 bases. Germline assignment: CDR1 MNHEY and CDR2 SVGEGT. The CDR3 runs 14 residues. The CDR3 here is CASSGRRQPYEQYF. The CDR3 coding sequence is TGTGCCAGCAGTGGGAGACGCCAGCCCTACGAGCAGTACTTC.

This sequence joins TRBV7-2 and TRBJ2-1; 7 bases match TRBD1. Germline CDR1 reads SGHTA; CDR2 reads FQGNSA. There are 15 residues in the CDR3. V lost 5 bases and J lost 3; bases outside the gene matches: 7. CDR3 amino acids: CASSQDRAVYNEQFF. The DNA for the CDR3 is TGTGCCAGCAGCCAAGACAGGGCGGTCTACAATGAGCAGTTCTTC.

The chain carries TRBV20-1 and TRBJ2-5; the D is unclear. Trimming shortened V by 7 bases and J by 11 bases, and 17 bases separated the two germline ends. Germline CDR1 is DFQATT and CDR2 is SNEGSKA (reference sequence). There are 11 residues in the CDR3. The CDR3 DNA reads as TGCAGTGTGAGAGTTACCAATGAGCAGTACTTC. Residues: CSVRVTNEQYF.

Many counts were recorded for this clonotype. The gene calls are TRBV20-1 and TRBJ2-5; TRBD1 aligns across 7 bases. The CDR3 contains 15 residues. From germline, CDR1 is DFQATT and CDR2 SNEGSKA (reference sequence). J gave up 2 bases and V 4 bases, and 10 bases lay outside the gene matches. CDR3 nucleotide sequence: TGCAGTGCTAACCCCCAGTCGGGACAGCAAGAGACCCAGTACTTC. Residues: CSANPQSGQQETQYF.

The chain joins TRBV6-5 to TRBJ2-1, with 10 bases matching TRBD2. Unmatched junction bases numbered 1, after V lost 2 bases and J lost 0 bases. The CDR3 extends over 16 amino acids. From germline, CDR1 is MNHEY and CDR2 SVGAGI. The CDR3 coding sequence is TGTGCCAGCAGTTACCGACTAGCGGGCTCCTACAATGAGCAGTTCTTC. The encoded protein is CASSYRLAGSYNEQFF.

The V and J genes are TRBV20-1 and TRBJ1-5; D is uncertain. V was cut by 6 bases and J by 0 bases, with 9 bases left in between. This CDR3 contains 13 residues. Germline V gene lookup returns CDR1 DFQATT and CDR2 SNEGSKA (reference sequence). The CDR3 region is CSAVTDSNQPQHF. Written as DNA, the CDR3 is TGCAGTGCCGTTACAGATAGCAATCAGCCCCAGCATTTT.

The chain combines TRBV4-3 with TRBJ1-6; 7 bases match TRBD1. CDR1 and CDR2 from the germline V gene are LGHNA and YSLEER. V gave up 0 bases and J gave up 7 bases; unmatched junction bases: 3. The CDR3 extends over 15 amino acids. CDR3 nucleotides: TGCGCCAGCAGCCAAGAAGGGACAGAGAATTCACCCCTCCACTTT. Its translation is CASSQEGTENSPLHF.

To note about this clonotype: A much larger clone sits a single nucleotide away, making a read error possible. V is TRBV7-2 and J is TRBJ2-7; D call uncertain. Germline V gives CDR1 SGHTA, CDR2 FQGNSA. The CDR3 is 15 residues long. V gave up 1 base and J gave up 7 bases, with 17 bases separating them. The CDR3 is CASSLDAGPYNEQYF. CDR3 in DNA: TGTGCCAGCAGCTTAGATGCAGGACCCTACAATGAGCAGTACTTC.

The chain recombines TRBV30 with TRBJ2-1; D ambiguous. The V gene's germline CDR1 is GTSNPN and CDR2 SVGIG (reference sequence). CDR3 size: 13 residues. V was clipped by 7 bases and J by 0 bases, with 10 bases between them. In nucleotides, the CDR3 is TGTGCCTTTACGGCGAGCTCCTACAATGAGCAGTTCTTC. It specifies CAFTASSYNEQFF.

This clonotype was recorded many times. The chain employs TRBV5-1 and TRBJ2-7, with D uncertain. The V and J ends lost 4 bases and 3 bases respectively, with 17 bases between them. The CDR3 covers 15 residues. Germline V gene sequence: CDR1 SGHRS, CDR2 YFSETQ. The CDR3 loop reads CASSRLQGPDYEQYF. The DNA of the CDR3 is TGCGCCAGCAGCCGGCTCCAAGGGCCCGACTACGAGCAGTACTTC.

The chain is built from TRBV6-2 or TRBV6-3 and TRBJ2-1; D ambiguous. The CDR3 consists of 13 residues. Looked up from germline, CDR1 is MNHEY and CDR2 is SVGEGT. V was trimmed by 1 base and J by 2 bases, leaving 3 bases between them. CDR3 DNA sequence: TGTGCCAGCAGTTACTACACCTACAATGAGCAGTTCTTC. Amino acid sequence: CASSYYTYNEQFF.

This rearrangement joins TRBV6-6 to TRBJ2-3; D may correspond to TRBD1 or TRBD2 (6 bases each). V gave up 6 bases and J gave up 0 bases, with 13 bases separating them. CDR1 and CDR2 (germline): MNHNY, SVGAGI (reference sequence). This CDR3 is 15 amino acids long. CDR3 sequence reads: CASSKGGGSTDTQYF. The CDR3 coding sequence is TGTGCCAGCAGCAAGGGGGGCGGAAGCACAGATACGCAGTATTTT.

This rearrangement joins TRBV7-2 to TRBJ2-3; TRBD2 matches 7 bases. The germline gives CDR1 SGHTA, CDR2 FQGNSA. V gave up 9 bases and J gave up 3 bases; unmatched junction bases: 12. The CDR3 loop spans 15 amino acids. The DNA for the CDR3 is TGTGCCAGTGTTTTCCGGGACTATTTAACAGATACGCAGTATTTT. It codes for CASVFRDYLTDTQYF.

V and J are TRBV12-3 or TRBV12-4 and TRBJ2-2; the D is unclear. Trimming pared 8 bases from V and 0 bases from J, leaving 22 bases between. This CDR3 is 18 amino acids long. The CDR3, as DNA: TGTGCCAGCGCAGCCCGGTGGTCGTTAACCTCGAACACCGGGGAGCTGTTTTTT. Translation: CASAARWSLTSNTGELFF.

This clonotype was found a few times. V and J are TRBV7-9 and TRBJ1-2; 9 bases fit TRBD1. Looked up from germline, CDR1 is SEHNR and CDR2 is FQNEAQ (reference sequence). Trimming at V came to 7 bases and at J to 5 bases, leaving 5 bases not matched to a gene. This CDR3 spans 13 amino acids. CDR3 sequence reads: CASIGTGLYGYTF. In DNA form, the CDR3 reads TGTGCCAGCATTGGGACAGGGTTGTATGGCTACACCTTC.

CDR3 nucleotides: TGTGCCAGCAGTTTAGGGCAGGGGAAACAAGAGACCCAGTACTTC. Amino acids: CASSLGQGKQETQYF. V gene TRBV12-3 or TRBV12-4 combines with J gene TRBJ2-5, with D possibly being TRBD1 (6 bases). The CDR3 is 15 residues long. V lost 1 base and J 2 bases, leaving 11 bases between the germline ends.

This clonotype was seen ten or more times. The V gene is TRBV15, the J gene TRBJ2-1; a weak D match, TRBD1 (6 bases). V was clipped by 5 bases and J by 5 bases, with 13 bases between them. The CDR3 spans 14 residues. Germline CDR1 is LNHNV and CDR2 is YYDKDF (reference sequence). DNA of the CDR3: TGTGCCACCAGCCGACGGGACACACACAATGAGCAGTTCTTC. Translating gives CATSRRDTHNEQFF.

This clonotype was counted ten times or more. The V call is TRBV5-1, the J call TRBJ1-6, with a tentative D call TRBD1 (5 bases). V was cut by 0 bases and J by 8 bases, with 15 bases left in between. This CDR3 has 16 amino acids. In germline, CDR1 is SGHRS, CDR2 YFSETQ. CDR3 sequence reads: CASSLGDPRRDSPLHF. DNA of the CDR3: TGCGCCAGCAGCTTGGGGGACCCCCGGCGTGATTCACCCCTCCACTTT.

J is TRBJ1-1 and V is TRBV2; tentatively, D is TRBD1 (6 bases). The CDR3 loop spans 15 amino acids. Germline V gene sequence: CDR1 SNHLY, CDR2 FYNNEI. V lost 5 bases and J lost 4, with 17 bases in between. The CDR3 DNA follows: TGTGCCAGCAGTCCCTCACAGGGTTCGGGCACTGAAGCTTTCTTT. Its translation: CASSPSQGSGTEAFF.

This clonotype was seen ten or more times. V gene TRBV6-6 combines with J gene TRBJ2-1, with TRBD2 matching 11 bases. Trimming removed 5 bases from V and 10 bases from J; junction bases left unmatched: 10. CDR1 and CDR2 (germline): MNHNY, SVGAGI (reference sequence). This CDR3 has 15 residues. The CDR3 spells CASSPPTSGEGEQFF. The CDR3 bases are TGTGCCAGCAGTCCGCCGACTAGCGGGGAAGGGGAGCAGTTCTTC.

V gene TRBV18 combines with J gene TRBJ2-7; tentative D call: TRBD1 (5 bases). The germline V and J ends were trimmed by 3 bases and 7 bases, with 19 bases remaining between them. CDR1 and CDR2 (germline): KGHSH, LQKENI. CDR3 length equals 15 residues. CDR3 sequence (DNA): TGTGCCAGCTCACCGGCCCGCCTACCGGACAATGAGCAGTACTTC. Protein sequence: CASSPARLPDNEQYF.

V and J are TRBV7-9 and TRBJ1-2, with 7 bases identical to TRBD1. CDR1 SEHNR and CDR2 FQNEAQ come from the germline V gene (reference sequence). Trimming at V came to 6 bases and at J to 2 bases, leaving 6 bases not matched to a gene. This CDR3 region has 14 residues. CDR3 sequence reads: CASRGEGANYGYTF. CDR3 sequence (DNA): TGTGCCAGCAGAGGGGAGGGGGCCAACTATGGCTACACCTTC.